The 5 T cell receptor beta chains given below trace back to one sample, sequenced in a study of blood T cell repertoires in COVID-19. Sequencing used immunoSEQ multiplex PCR; TCRdb keeps in-frame clones, though not all of them. The sample carries 60,000 to 65,000 clones, approximately 72% recorded once. The sequenced sample was peripheral blood. Source of these receptors: a woman between 65 and 79 years old with COVID-19, enrolled during active disease.

The rearrangement links TRBV7-2 to TRBJ1-2; 7 bases line up with TRBD1. Germline-derived CDR1 and CDR2 are SGHTA and FQGNSA. The CDR3 contains 14 residues. J lost 6 bases, V lost 1 base, and 5 bases had no gene match. The CDR3 spells CASSLGYRGNGYTF. The CDR3 region has the DNA TGTGCCAGCAGCTTAGGGTACAGGGGCAATGGCTACACCTTC.

The genes are TRBV19 and TRBJ2-1; 12 nucleotides match TRBD2. This CDR3 is 14 amino acids long. CDR1 is LNHDA, CDR2 SQIVND, per germline (reference sequence). With 6 bases clipped from V and 9 bases from J, the junction kept 6 bases outside the gene matches. This CDR3 reads CASSGLAGRGEQFF. DNA for the CDR3: TGTGCCAGTAGCGGACTAGCGGGGCGAGGTGAGCAGTTCTTC.

This sequence joins TRBV5-6 and TRBJ2-5; 10 nucleotides align to TRBD1. This CDR3 has 17 residues. The germline CDR1 and CDR2 sequences are SGHDT and YYEEEE. With 0 bases clipped from V and 0 bases from J, the junction kept 5 bases outside the gene matches. CDR3 in amino acids: CASSLEGQGPHQETQYF. The CDR3 DNA follows: TGTGCCAGCAGCTTGGAGGGACAGGGGCCCCACCAAGAGACCCAGTACTTC.

V gene TRBV6-2 or TRBV6-3 combines with J gene TRBJ1-1; D unresolved. CDR3 length equals 11 residues. CDR1 and CDR2 (germline): MNHEY, SVGEGT. The ends were cut back, 6 bases at V and 5 bases at J, with 7 bases in the middle. The CDR3 is CASRPLTEAFF. Here the CDR3 DNA reads TGTGCCAGCAGACCTTTAACTGAAGCTTTCTTT.

The chain joins TRBV5-5 to TRBJ2-1; 7 bases line up with TRBD1. Germline V gene data show CDR1 as SGHKS and CDR2 as YYEKEE (reference sequence). The CDR3 runs to 14 residues. V lost 4 bases to trimming and J lost 8 bases; unmatched junction nucleotides: 9. The chain's CDR3 is CASSPTGYTDEQFF. CDR3 nucleotides: TGTGCCAGCAGCCCGACAGGGTATACCGATGAGCAGTTCTTC.